This note documents a single T cell receptor (beta chain) sequence. The specificity of this receptor is unknown. The junction departs from germline at one end; a sequencing error may be responsible. The source of the sample is a study of OX40 agonist ivuxolimab in advanced cancers. With regard to the full study: Ivuxolimab was an agonistic, fully human IgG2 monoclonal antibody directed against OX40 (CD134), a costimulatory receptor. Prior anti-PD-1, anti-PD-L1 or anti-CTLA-4 therapy was permitted, and checkpoint inhibitors had been received by under 50% of dose-escalation patients. Peripheral TCRbeta sequencing aimed to test whether ivuxolimab altered TCR sequence diversity and caused clonal T-cell expansion. In the dose-escalation cohort, around four fifths of patients were male, and the mean age was about 55 years, with a range of roughly 20 to 80. The paper reports the monotherapy dose-escalation portion (N of about 50 patients) of the phase I ivuxolimab trial. Among the roughly 54 dose-escalation patients, about 19 had hepatocellular carcinoma, 15 or so melanoma, 9 renal cell carcinoma and 9 head and neck cancer. Partial responses occurred in three dose-escalation patients, of whom one had hepatocellular carcinoma and two had cutaneous melanoma. Intravenous ivuxolimab was administered to patients every 2 weeks at six dose levels: 0.01, 0.1, 0.3, 1.5, 3 and 10 mg/kg.

Findings and caveats that apply to the study as a whole: At doses of 0.1 to 3.0 mg/kg, clonal expansion of both CD4+ and CD8+ T cells in blood was seen between baseline and week 6. In partial responders in the 0.1-3.0 mg/kg groups, normalized peripheral clonal expansion was found to be among the lowest, especially among CD8+ T cells. After ivuxolimab, more expanded clones were found on average in CD8+ T cells than in CD4+ T cells. Which antigens the clonally expanded peripheral T cells were specific for was not determined. Low levels of normalized T-cell clonal expansion were also seen in some patients who did not respond.

Patients with a history of autoimmune disease or receiving systemic immunosuppression were excluded from the trial. In every dose cohort, peripheral blood was drawn for TCR sequencing at baseline, cycle 4 day 1, and cycle 7 day 1. The samples were taken from a phase I, first-in-human, multicenter, open-label dose-escalation trial of ivuxolimab. Adults with locally advanced or metastatic melanoma, renal cell carcinoma, hepatocellular carcinoma or head and neck squamous cell carcinoma were enrolled in the trial. Before TCR sequencing, CD4+ and CD8+ T cells were separately sorted from peripheral blood. As encoded in the germline V gene, CDR1 is SQVTM while CDR2 is ANQGSEA. The CDR3, cysteine through phenylalanine, is 16 amino acids long. The only DNA kept is the CDR3, 48 bases in frame from the first base. For sequencing of the TCRbeta CDR3 region, genomic DNA was extracted from the sorted cells. The immunoSEQ Assay was used for sequencing of TCRbeta CDR3 regions. TCRdb took over this immuneACCESS table, retaining in-frame rearrangements with V and J assigned. Such tables are incomplete; in checked studies, under half of the missing clones stem from an unresolved V gene, and the remainder is unexplained. The table for this sample lists about 27,000 clones; approximately 86% of them were counted only once. Clones ranked in the top ten supply less than 30% of the sample.

The source was CD4+ or CD8+ T cells sorted from blood, collected in a trial of the OX40 agonist ivuxolimab. This receptor was identified in an adult with an advanced solid tumor such as melanoma, head and neck, liver or kidney cancer. The chain employs TRBV29-1 and TRBJ1-4; the D gene remains uncertain. The DNA reads as follows: TGCAGCGTGGAAGCGGTACAGAGTGCAACTAATGAAAAACTGTTTTTT. It is translated as CSVEAVQSATNEKLFF.